This T cell receptor beta chain was retrieved from a study of blood T cell repertoires in COVID-19. Study overall: Samples representing acute and convalescent COVID-19 were sourced from the United States, Italy and Spain. T cells, B-cell-depleted T cells, or PBMCs supplied cDNA or gDNA.

V trimming: 5 bases; J trimming: 0 bases; junction bases outside the gene matches: 4. This CDR3 comprises 17 residues. CDR1 is SGHTA, CDR2 FQGTGA, per germline. Source study methods: Reference gene primer amplification in the assay estimated nucleated cell counts. The assay was immunoSEQ multiplex PCR, and TCRdb's table has in-frame clones only and misses some. That table furnishes V, J and clone size, whereas the DNA furnished D and trimming. Among 80,000 to 85,000 clones listed, more than 80% were seen once. This chain connects TRBV7-3 to TRBJ2-6, with 10 positions matching TRBD1. Sequenced: peripheral blood. The clonotype comes from a human donor in a cohort sampled during active COVID-19. Written as DNA, the CDR3 is TGTGCCAGCAGCACTGGACAGGGGGGCTCTGGGGCCAACGTCCTGACTTTC. Its protein product is CASSTGQGGSGANVLTF.